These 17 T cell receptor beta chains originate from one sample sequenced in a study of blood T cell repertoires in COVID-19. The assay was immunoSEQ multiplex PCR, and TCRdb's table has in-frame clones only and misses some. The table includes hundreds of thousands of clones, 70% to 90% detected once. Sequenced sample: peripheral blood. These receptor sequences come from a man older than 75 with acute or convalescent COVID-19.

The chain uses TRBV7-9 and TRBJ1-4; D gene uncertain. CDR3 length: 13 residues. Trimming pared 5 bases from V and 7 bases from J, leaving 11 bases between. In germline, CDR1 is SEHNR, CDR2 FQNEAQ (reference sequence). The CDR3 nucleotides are TGTGCCAGCAGCCGGGGAGTGGGTGAAAAACTGTTTTTT. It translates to CASSRGVGEKLFF.

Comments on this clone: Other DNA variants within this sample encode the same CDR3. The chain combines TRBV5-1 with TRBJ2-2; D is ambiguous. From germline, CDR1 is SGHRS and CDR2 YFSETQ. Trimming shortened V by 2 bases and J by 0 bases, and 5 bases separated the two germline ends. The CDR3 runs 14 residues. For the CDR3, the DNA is TGCGCCAGCAGCTTAGGAGCGAACACCGGGGAGCTGTTTTTT. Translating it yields CASSLGANTGELFF.

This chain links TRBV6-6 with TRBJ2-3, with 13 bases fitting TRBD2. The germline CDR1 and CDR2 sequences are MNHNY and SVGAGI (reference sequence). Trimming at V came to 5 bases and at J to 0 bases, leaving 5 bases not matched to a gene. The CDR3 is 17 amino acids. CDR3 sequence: CASSRTSGGSSTDTQYF. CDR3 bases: TGTGCCAGCAGTCGGACTAGCGGGGGCTCTAGCACAGATACGCAGTATTTT.

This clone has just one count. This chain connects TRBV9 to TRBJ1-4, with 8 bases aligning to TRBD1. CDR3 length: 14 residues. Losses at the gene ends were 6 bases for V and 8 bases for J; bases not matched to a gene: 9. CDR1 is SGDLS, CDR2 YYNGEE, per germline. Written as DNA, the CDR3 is TGTGCCAGCACTAAAGGACAGGGAACAGAAAAACTGTTTTTT. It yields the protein CASTKGQGTEKLFF.

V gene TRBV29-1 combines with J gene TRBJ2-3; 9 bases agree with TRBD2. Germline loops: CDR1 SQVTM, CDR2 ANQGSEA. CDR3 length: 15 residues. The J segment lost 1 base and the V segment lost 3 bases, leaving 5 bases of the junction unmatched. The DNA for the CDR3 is TGCAGCGTTGATGGTAGCGGGAGCGGCACAGATACGCAGTATTTT. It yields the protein CSVDGSGSGTDTQYF.

Here the CDR3 reads CASSVNWTPETQYF. The DNA of the CDR3 is TGTGCCAGCAGCGTAAATTGGACACCGGAGACCCAGTACTTC. The V and J genes are TRBV9 and TRBJ2-5; D is perhaps TRBD1 (5 bases). CDR3 size: 14 residues. Trimming shortened V by 1 base and J by 5 bases, and 12 bases separated the two germline ends. CDR1 SGDLS and CDR2 YYNGEE come from the germline V gene. Drawing the rest from reference TRBV9 and TRBJ2-5, the complete variable domain is DSGVTQTPKHLITATGQRVTLRCSPRSGDLSVYWYQQSLDQGLQFLIQYYNGEERAKGNILERFSAQQFPDLHSELNLSSLELGDSALYFCASSVNWTPETQYFGPGTRLLVL.

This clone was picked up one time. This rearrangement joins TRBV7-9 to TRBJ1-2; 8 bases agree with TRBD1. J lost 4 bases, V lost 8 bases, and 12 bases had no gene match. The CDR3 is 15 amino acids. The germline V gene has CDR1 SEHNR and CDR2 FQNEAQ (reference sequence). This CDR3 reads CASSNRGISGYGYTF. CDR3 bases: TGTGCCAGCTCGAACAGGGGGATTTCCGGCTATGGCTACACCTTC.

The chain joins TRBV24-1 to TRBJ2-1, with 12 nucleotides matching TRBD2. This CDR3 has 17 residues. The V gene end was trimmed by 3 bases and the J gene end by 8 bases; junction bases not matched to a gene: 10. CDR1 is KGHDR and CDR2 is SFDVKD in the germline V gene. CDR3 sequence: CATSDPGLAGLGDEQFF. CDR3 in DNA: TGTGCCACCAGTGATCCCGGACTAGCGGGACTTGGCGATGAGCAGTTCTTC.

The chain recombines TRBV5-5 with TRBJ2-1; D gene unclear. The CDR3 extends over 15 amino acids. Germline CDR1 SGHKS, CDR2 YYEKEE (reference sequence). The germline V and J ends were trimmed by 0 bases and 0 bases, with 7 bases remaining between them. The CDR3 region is CASSLDHISYNEQFF. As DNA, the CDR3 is TGTGCCAGCAGCTTGGACCACATCTCCTACAATGAGCAGTTCTTC.

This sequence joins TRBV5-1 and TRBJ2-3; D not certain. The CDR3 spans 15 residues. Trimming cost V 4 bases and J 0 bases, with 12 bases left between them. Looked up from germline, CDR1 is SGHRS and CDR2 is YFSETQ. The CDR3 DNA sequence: TGCGCCAGCAGCCTTGACCAGACTAGCACAGATACGCAGTATTTT. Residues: CASSLDQTSTDTQYF.

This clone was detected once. The CDR3 reads CAVSWEATTYEQYF. CDR3 nucleotides: TGTGCCGTCTCGTGGGAGGCCACCACCTACGAGCAGTACTTC. The chain has TRBV6-5 and TRBJ2-7; possibly TRBD2 for D (6 bases). The ends were cut back, 11 bases at V and 2 bases at J, with 19 bases in the middle. Per the germline V gene, CDR1 is MNHEY and CDR2 is SVGAGI. CDR3 size: 14 residues.

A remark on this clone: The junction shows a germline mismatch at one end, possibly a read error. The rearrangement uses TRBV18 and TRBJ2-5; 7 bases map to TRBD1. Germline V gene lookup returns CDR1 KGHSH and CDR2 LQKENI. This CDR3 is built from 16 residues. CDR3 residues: CASSSPVTGHMETQYF. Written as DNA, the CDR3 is TGTGCCAGCTCATCACCCGTGACAGGGCATATGGAGACCCAGTACTTC.

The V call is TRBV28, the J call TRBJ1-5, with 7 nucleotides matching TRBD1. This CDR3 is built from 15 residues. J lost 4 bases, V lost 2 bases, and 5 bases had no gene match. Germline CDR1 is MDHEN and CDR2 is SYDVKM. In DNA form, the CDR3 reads TGTGCCAGCAGTTTACTGGACAGGCCTAATCAGCCCCAGCATTTT. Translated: CASSLLDRPNQPQHF.

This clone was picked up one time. The DNA of the CDR3 is TGTGCCAGCAGCTTAGAAGGCCGTCGGGAACTGTTTTTT. Amino acids: CASSLEGRRELFF. V is TRBV7-2 and J is TRBJ1-4; D remains unclear. The V and J ends lost 1 base and 12 bases respectively, with 12 bases between them. Germline loops: CDR1 SGHTA, CDR2 FQGNSA. The CDR3 totals 13 residues.

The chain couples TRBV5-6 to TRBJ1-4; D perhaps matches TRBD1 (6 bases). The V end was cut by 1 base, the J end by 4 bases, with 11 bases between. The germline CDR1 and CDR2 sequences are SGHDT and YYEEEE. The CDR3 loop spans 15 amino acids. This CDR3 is CASSLFDRFNEKLFF. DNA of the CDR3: TGTGCCAGCAGCTTGTTTGACAGGTTTAATGAAAAACTGTTTTTT.

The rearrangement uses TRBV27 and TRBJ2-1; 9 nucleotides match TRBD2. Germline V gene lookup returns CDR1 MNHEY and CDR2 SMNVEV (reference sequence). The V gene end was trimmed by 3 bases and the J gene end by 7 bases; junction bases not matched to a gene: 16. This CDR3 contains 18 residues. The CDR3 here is CASSFEPWSASGVNEQFF. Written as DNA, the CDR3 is TGTGCCAGCAGTTTTGAACCATGGTCGGCTAGCGGGGTGAATGAGCAGTTCTTC.

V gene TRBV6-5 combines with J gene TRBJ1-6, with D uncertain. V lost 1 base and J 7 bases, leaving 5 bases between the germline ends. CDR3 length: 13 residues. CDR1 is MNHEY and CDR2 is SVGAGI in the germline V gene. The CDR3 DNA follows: TGTGCCAGCAGTTACTACGGGAATTCACCCCTCCACTTT. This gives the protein CASSYYGNSPLHF.